This TCR beta chain was observed in a study of T cell repertoires in cytomegalovirus infection. Study at large: It was recently identified HLA-C-restricted and well-studied HLA-B-restricted CMV epitopes that the study used.

Overall study findings and caveats: Cumulative public TCR beta family frequency identified carriers of CMV plus the relevant HLA. Ex vivo responses were dominated by HLA-C-restricted CMV-specific TCR beta clonotypes.

Trimming removed 2 bases from V and 7 bases from J, with 13 bases in between. The CDR3 extends over 15 amino acids. Germline CDR1 reads SGHRS; CDR2 reads YFSETQ. Note on this clonotype: Its antigen remains unidentified.

In TCRdb, the reads were re-called with MiXCR into one record per CDR3 protein. Here the sample spans a few hundred thousand distinct CDR3 sequences, around 35% being singletons. This sequence was found in a human donor in good health (CMV status not recorded). Some clones in this sample may be carry-over from other donors' samples. This specimen consisted of cultured PBMCs, obtained from culture after CMV antigen stimulation. The chain combines TRBV5-1 with TRBJ1-6; no firm D call. Written as DNA, the CDR3 is TGCGCCAGCAGCTTCACAGCGAATCAAAATTCACCCCTCCACTTT. This gives the protein CASSFTANQNSPLHF.